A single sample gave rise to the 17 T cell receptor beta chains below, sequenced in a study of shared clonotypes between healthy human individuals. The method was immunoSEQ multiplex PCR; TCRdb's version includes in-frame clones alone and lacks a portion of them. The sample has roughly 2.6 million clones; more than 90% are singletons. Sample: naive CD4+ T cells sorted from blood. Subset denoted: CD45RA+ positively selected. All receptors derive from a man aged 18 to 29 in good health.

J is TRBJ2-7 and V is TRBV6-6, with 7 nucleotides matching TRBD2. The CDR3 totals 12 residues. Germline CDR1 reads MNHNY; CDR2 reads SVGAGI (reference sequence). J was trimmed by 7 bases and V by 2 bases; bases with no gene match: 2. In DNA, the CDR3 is TGTGCCAGCAGTTACGTGGGAGGGGAGCAGTACTTC. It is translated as CASSYVGGEQYF.

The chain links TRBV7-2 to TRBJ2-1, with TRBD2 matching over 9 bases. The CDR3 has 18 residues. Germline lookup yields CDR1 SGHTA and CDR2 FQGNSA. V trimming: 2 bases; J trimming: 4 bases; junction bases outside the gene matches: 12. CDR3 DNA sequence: TGTGCCAGCAGCTTACTGCGGGGGGGCCTTAATGCTTACAATGAGCAGTTCTTC. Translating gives CASSLLRGGLNAYNEQFF.

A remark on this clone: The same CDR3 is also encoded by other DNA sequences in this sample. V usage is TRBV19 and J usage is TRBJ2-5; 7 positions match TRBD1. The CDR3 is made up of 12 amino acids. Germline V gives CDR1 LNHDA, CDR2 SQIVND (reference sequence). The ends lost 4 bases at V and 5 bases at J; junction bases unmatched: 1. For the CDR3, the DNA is TGTGCCAGTAGTACACAGGGGGAGACCCAGTACTTC. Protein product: CASSTQGETQYF.

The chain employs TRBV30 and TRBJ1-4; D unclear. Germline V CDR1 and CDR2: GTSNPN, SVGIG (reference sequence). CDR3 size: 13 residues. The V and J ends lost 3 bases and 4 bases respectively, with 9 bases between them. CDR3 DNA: TGTGCCTGGAGAGTGGCGAGTAATGAAAAACTGTTTTTT. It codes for CAWRVASNEKLFF.

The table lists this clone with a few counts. The DNA of the CDR3 is TGCAGTGTAGGGGAACAGGAGAGTTCACCCCTCCACTTT. Its protein is CSVGEQESSPLHF. The chain recombines TRBV29-1 with TRBJ1-6; TRBD1 is a possible D gene (5 bases). The CDR3 runs to 13 residues. Germline-derived CDR1 and CDR2 are SQVTM and ANQGSEA.

The CDR3 DNA reads as TGTGCCAGTAGTATAGATCTACTCCTAGCCAGGGCCAATCAGCCCCAGCATTTT. This gives the protein CASSIDLLLARANQPQHF. The rearrangement links TRBV19 to TRBJ1-5, with D perhaps TRBD1 (5 bases). The CDR3 totals 18 residues. Germline loops: CDR1 LNHDA, CDR2 SQIVND (reference sequence). V was clipped by 0 bases and J by 3 bases, with 18 bases between them.

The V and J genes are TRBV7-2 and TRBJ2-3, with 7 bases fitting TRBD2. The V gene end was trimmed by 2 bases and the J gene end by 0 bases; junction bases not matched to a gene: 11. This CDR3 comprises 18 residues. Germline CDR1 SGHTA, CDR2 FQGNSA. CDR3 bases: TGTGCCAGCAGCTTACTCCCTTCTAGCGGTAGAAGCACAGATACGCAGTATTTT. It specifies CASSLLPSSGRSTDTQYF.

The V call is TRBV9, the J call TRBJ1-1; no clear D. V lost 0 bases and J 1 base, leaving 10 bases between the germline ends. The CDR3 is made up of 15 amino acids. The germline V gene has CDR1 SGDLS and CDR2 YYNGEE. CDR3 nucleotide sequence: TGTGCCAGCAGCGTAGAAGGCGCAAGGAACACTGAAGCTTTCTTT. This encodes CASSVEGARNTEAFF.

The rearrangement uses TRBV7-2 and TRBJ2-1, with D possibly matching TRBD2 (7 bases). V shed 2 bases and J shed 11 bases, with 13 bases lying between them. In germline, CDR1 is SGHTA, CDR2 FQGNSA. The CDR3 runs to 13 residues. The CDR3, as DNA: TGTGCCAGCAGCTTAACGCGGGGGCAGCAGCAGTTCTTC. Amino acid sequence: CASSLTRGQQQFF.

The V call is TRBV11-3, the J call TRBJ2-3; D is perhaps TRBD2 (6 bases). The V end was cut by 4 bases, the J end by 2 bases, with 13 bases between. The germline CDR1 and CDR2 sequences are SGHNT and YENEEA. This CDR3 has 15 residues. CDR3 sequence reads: CASSSLADHTDTQYF. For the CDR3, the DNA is TGTGCCAGCAGCTCTTTAGCGGATCACACAGATACGCAGTATTTT.

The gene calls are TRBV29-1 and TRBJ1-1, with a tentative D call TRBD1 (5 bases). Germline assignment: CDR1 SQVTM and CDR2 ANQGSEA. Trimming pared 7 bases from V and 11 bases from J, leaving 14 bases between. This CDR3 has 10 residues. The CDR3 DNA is TGCAGCGGCCACCGGGACGCGGCTTTCTTT. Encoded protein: CSGHRDAAFF.

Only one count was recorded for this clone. The CDR3 nucleotides read TGCGCCAGCAGCCGCGAGGGGGTAGACACCGGGGAGCTGTTTTTT. It specifies CASSREGVDTGELFF. The genes are TRBV4-3 and TRBJ2-2; perhaps TRBD1 as D (6 bases). Trimming removed 4 bases at V and 3 bases at J, with 12 bases between. CDR3 length equals 15 residues. In germline, CDR1 is LGHNA, CDR2 YSLEER.

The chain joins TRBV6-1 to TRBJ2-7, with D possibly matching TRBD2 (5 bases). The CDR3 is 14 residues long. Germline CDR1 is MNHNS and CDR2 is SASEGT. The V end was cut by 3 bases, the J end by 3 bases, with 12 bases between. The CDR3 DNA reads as TGTGCCAGCAGTGACCTGGGGAGATTCTACGAGCAGTACTTC. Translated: CASSDLGRFYEQYF.

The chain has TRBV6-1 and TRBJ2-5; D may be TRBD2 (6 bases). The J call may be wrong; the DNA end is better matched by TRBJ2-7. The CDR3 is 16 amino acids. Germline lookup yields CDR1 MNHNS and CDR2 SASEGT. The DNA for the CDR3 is TGTGCCAGCAGTGAACGCCTGGACCCGGGGGTGGTCGAGCAGTACTTC. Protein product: CASSERLDPGVVEQYF.

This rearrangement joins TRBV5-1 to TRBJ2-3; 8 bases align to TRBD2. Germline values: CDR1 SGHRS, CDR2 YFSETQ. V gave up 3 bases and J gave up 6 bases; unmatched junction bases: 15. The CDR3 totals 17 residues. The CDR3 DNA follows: TGCGCCAGCAGCTGGAACAGCGGGAGTTCAACGCAGGATACGCAGTATTTT. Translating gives CASSWNSGSSTQDTQYF.

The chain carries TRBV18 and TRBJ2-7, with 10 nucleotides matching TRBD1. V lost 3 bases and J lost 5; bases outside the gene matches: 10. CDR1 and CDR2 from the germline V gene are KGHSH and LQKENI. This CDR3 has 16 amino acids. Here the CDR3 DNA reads TGTGCCAGCTCACCTCCGACCGGGACAGGGGCCCACGAGCAGTACTTC. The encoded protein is CASSPPTGTGAHEQYF.

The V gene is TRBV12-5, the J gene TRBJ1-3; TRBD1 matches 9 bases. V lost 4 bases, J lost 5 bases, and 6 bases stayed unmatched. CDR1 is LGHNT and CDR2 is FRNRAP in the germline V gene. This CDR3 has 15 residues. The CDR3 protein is CASGSSGTGRNTIYF. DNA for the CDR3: TGTGCTAGTGGTTCCTCCGGGACAGGGAGAAACACCATATATTTT.